The sequence of this T cell receptor beta chain was determined in a study of cytomegalovirus exposure and HLA in healthy donors (dated by TCRdb to about 2017). General notes on the study: An earlier analysis of approximately 640 of the donors reported more than 250 Gb of sequence data and some 120 million unique TCR beta sequences from about 200 million T cells. In the later analysis, no new phenotypic data were used to find candidate immune exposures; instead, reliance was placed on TCR beta sequences and their occurrence across donors. The study profiled the T cell repertoires of about 640 subjects by immunosequencing and related them to cytomegalovirus serostatus. Several DR-DQ haplotypes were treated as single units for association and clustering because of strong linkage in the cohort. Along with the 666-subject first cohort, a separate validation cohort of 120 different subjects was used. A later genetic analysis used genome-wide SNP genotypes for about three fifths of the roughly 700 donors, treating that subset as a discovery cohort. Among several hundred genotyped donors of the cohort, an average of approximately 200,000 unique TCR beta nucleotide sequences was sequenced per donor, of which 15% to 20% were non-productive. In a later analysis, previously published TCR beta repertoires from hundreds of donors were re-analyzed and high-resolution HLA genotyping was added so that TCR occurrence patterns could be studied. The study combined high-throughput TCR immunosequencing, statistical association of individual TCRs with disease status, and machine learning to predict cytomegalovirus infection status. Typing coverage differed by locus: A, B, C, DRB1 and DQB1 were typed in about 629-640 donors, DQA1 in about 550, DPA1 in 600 to 610, and DPB1 in roughly 450. About 280 gigabases of sequencing data and 70 million to 100 million unique TCR sequences made up an early release that covered approximately 650 HLA-typed donors. The study aimed to test whether signatures of past pathogen exposure could be identified by cataloging public T cell receptors. In an earlier analysis of 500 to 650 of the donors, high-throughput TCR beta sequencing was used to judge whether each TCR beta V gene segment behaved as functional or pseudogenic. HLA typing covered class I and class II loci at four-digit resolution. Donor age, sex, ethnicity and CMV serostatus were compiled alongside the repertoire data. Every repertoire in the discovery cohort had been generated on one and the same sequencing platform. The genetic ancestry cluster associated with self-reported Caucasian donors included about four fifths of the 300 to 400 genotyped donors. General findings and caveats noted by the study authors: Assigning TCR associations to individual alleles was difficult when HLA alleles, especially DR and DQ, strongly co-occurred. A cluster of highly shared sequence variants was judged likely to be a technical artifact of the sequencing pipeline. In a later analysis, most CMV-associated TCR beta chains were found to appear HLA-restricted, with HLA associations seemingly driven largely by CMV exposure. According to a later analysis, TCR association rates differed among HLA loci, with DRB1 alleles showing the most associated TCRs and HLA-C alleles showing the fewest. A further reported finding was that TCR beta sequences accurately predicted the HLA-A and HLA-B alleles for most subjects in the first cohort. In an earlier analysis of some 500 of the donors, most TCR beta V segments appeared in productive rearrangements about 87% or about 30% of the time, broadly matching IMGT annotations. In a later analysis, several top co-occurrence clusters were reported to appear linked to parvovirus B19, influenza, CMV and Epstein-Barr virus. The cohort was sequenced for TCR beta chains only, and without alpha or paired-chain data the features that could be detected were limited. Some IMGT-functional V segments, including TRBV6-2 and TRBV6-3, could not be told apart with the 87-base-pair reads, so those segments were excluded. Across donors, most TCR sequences were observed very rarely, whereas some public TCRs were present in many individuals. For the cohort, immune exposure information was limited to CMV serostatus. In a later genetic analysis, a missense DCLRE1C variant was associated with V-gene and J-gene trimming of TCR beta chains, and the association was replicated in an independent cohort. HLA typing was unavailable for some donors at each locus, so association tests used only the typed subset. The study listed over 150 TCR beta chains as associated with cytomegalovirus. Because counts were too low, around 17 rarely observed V segments, including chromosome 9 orphons, were left out of the earlier analysis of 587 of the donors. A later analysis associated 15,000 to 20,000 TCR beta sequences with specific HLA alleles at a false discovery rate of 0.05. Linkage disequilibrium might explain the correlated functional status among segregating V segments, but an unknown experimental factor could not be ruled out. In a later analysis, HLA-associated TCR beta chains were found to be more clonally expanded and to have lower generation probabilities than equally common non-associated chains. Sequencing depth was assumed to be roughly uniform across donors in the presence/absence analyses, though that assumption may not hold. In a later genetic analysis, fewer N-insertions in productive TCRs were reported among donors in an Asian-associated ancestry cluster than the roughly 700-donor mean. The classifier was reported to diagnose cytomegalovirus status with high specificity and sensitivity in both the original and validation cohorts. In vitro tests confirmed that a few of the cytomegalovirus-associated TCR beta chains recognize cytomegalovirus antigens. The authors suggested that the approach could potentially be extended to other disease states and immunological phenotypes.

The germline V gene yields SGHTA for CDR1 and FQGNSA for CDR2. From V the trimming removes 4 bases and from J it removes 0 bases, while the gene matches leave 2 bases of the junction unaccounted for. There are 15 amino acids in the CDR3, from cysteine to phenylalanine inclusive. Here the CDR3 DNA is all that survives: 45 bases in frame from base 1. Preparation of the library involved the immunoSEQ multiplex PCR assay. For the multiplex PCR, a mixture combining 60 forward primers for TCR Vbeta segments and 13 reverse primers for TCR Jbeta segments was used. Amplification of the CDR3 region of rearranged TCR beta genes was performed with a multiplex PCR assay on genomic DNA. On the Illumina HiSeq System, the amplified TCR beta libraries were sequenced as 87-base-pair reads. On the study's bioinformatics: In a later analysis, some 80 million unique TCR beta chains were counted across the 500 to 850 repertoires, and around 11 million of these chains were shared by at least two donors. To remove PCR and sequencing errors, raw reads were error-corrected and collapsed into unique sequences using a nearest-neighbor algorithm that merged closely related sequences. CDR3 sequences were aligned to IMGT reference sequences to assign V, D and J gene segments. For a sequence to be retained, a match of at least six nucleotides to both a V gene segment and a J gene segment was required. Rearrangements were called productive when the CDR3 lacked stop codons and stayed in frame with V and J; all others were non-productive. CDR3 was defined by IMGT convention, running from the second conserved V-encoded cysteine to the conserved J-encoded phenylalanine. The earlier analysis of some 600 of the donors excluded sequences that lacked an unambiguous match to a single V gene segment. An earlier analysis of 500 to 700 of the donors classified V segments as functional when productive rearrangements were above 56.7% and as segregating when the standard deviation between donors was above 5%. A statistical classification framework was developed to diagnose cytomegalovirus status using the catalog of TCR beta chain sequences. A later analysis assigned V and J genes by comparing TCR nucleotide sequences with IMGT/GENE-DB human TR gene sequences. In a later analysis, CDR3 sequences and most-parsimonious VDJ recombination scenarios were assigned using the TCRdist pipeline. In a later analysis, each TCR beta chain was defined by its CDR3 amino acid sequence together with its V-gene family, and reads without a unique V-gene family were excluded. A later analysis removed roughly 590 highly shared, low-generation-probability nucleotide sequences to deal with suspected cross-contamination and a sequencing artifact. In a later analysis, a clonal expansion index was calculated for each public chain from normalized within-repertoire ranks of inferred template counts. Generation probabilities in a later analysis came from a VDJ recombination model fitted to out-of-frame rearrangements, and those results were checked against IGoR. A later analysis scored TCR-TCR, TCR-HLA and TCR-CMV co-occurrence with hypergeometric tests, applying a repertoire-size bias correction to TCR pairs. False discovery rates were estimated in a later analysis by permuting HLA or CMV assignments 20 times. In a later analysis, co-occurring TCRs were grouped using DBSCAN, with TCRdist sequence similarity added in when clustering inside HLA-allele-positive subsets. Co-occurrence clustering excluded repertoires with fewer than 30,000 or more than 120,000 public chains, plus five with anomalous nucleotide sharing. The clones in this table, taken by TCRdb from immuneACCESS, are in-frame only. Not every clone is retained; where verified, under half of the shortfall comes from an unresolved V gene, and the cause of the rest is unknown. D and trimming were read from the DNA, whereas the V and J calls and clone size are those reported in that table. This sample is represented by 84,000 or so clones; under 80% of them were singletons. About 2% of the sample belongs to the ten largest clones.

In total, 600 or so healthy bone marrow donors made up the cohort. Cohort members were all nominally healthy when sampled, although unrecorded immune exposures were likely present. The donor tested CMV seronegative and was one of the 352 seronegative cohort members. A peripheral blood sample was collected from each donor, and TCR beta sequencing was performed on peripheral blood mononuclear cells. The Qiagen DNeasy Blood Extraction Kit was used to extract genomic DNA from the blood cell samples. About this clone itself: Its target antigen remains unknown. Base qualities are not recorded, but no much larger clone differs from it by a single base.

The clonotype comes from a boy aged 5-17 years in good health and CMV-seronegative. Recombination joined TRBV7-2 with TRBJ2-7, with 11 junctional bases fitting TRBD2. Sequenced: PBMCs. The DNA sequence is given as TGTGCCAGCAGCTGGGGACTAGCGGTCTCCTACGAGCAGTACTTC. It encodes CASSWGLAVSYEQYF.